The TCR beta chain under discussion was sequenced for a study of T cells in Graves' hyperthyroidism and ophthalmopathy. Patients having uncontrolled infection, another autoimmune disease, pregnancy or lactation were not included. This clonotype was recorded a few times. The germline CDR1 and CDR2 sequences are LNHDA and SQIVND (reference sequence). The CDR3 runs to 12 residues. V gave up 7 bases and J gave up 6 bases, with 10 bases separating them. Regions amplified from RNA transcripts were the TCR beta CDR3 regions. The HTBI primer set drove a first-round RT-PCR of the TCR CDR3. TCRdb ran MiXCR on the multiplex PCR reads and lists one entry per CDR3 protein. Seen here are around 620,000 distinct CDR3 sequences, under 20% observed once, and the top ten hold 3.8%.

V usage is TRBV19 and J usage is TRBJ1-5, with unresolved D. This TCR was sampled from a young woman with Graves' hyperthyroidism. The sample was blood. The chain's CDR3 is CASTQGGQPQHF. CDR3 nucleotide sequence: TGTGCCAGTACCCAAGGTGGTCAGCCCCAGCATTTT.